This T cell receptor (beta chain) emerged from a study of siplizumab effects on memory and regulatory T cells. In the study overall: Mixed lymphocyte reactions were matched in twos, containing siplizumab at 0.8 to 1 ug/mL or lacking drug.

The sample holds a few counts of this clone. Its antigen is unidentified. The assay covered 85,000 to 100,000 TCR templates per sample. The assay was immunoSEQ multiplex PCR, and TCRdb's table has in-frame clones only and misses some. The sample shows roughly 18,000 clones, 35% to 55% of them seen only once. The cells of the mixed lymphocyte reaction underwent a roughly 6-day coculture at 37°C. Study observations and caveats: An assignable phenotype, naive or memory, was missing from roughly 84-95% of proliferating CD4+ or CD8+ clones. Solely a minor proportion of alloreactive clones could be assigned to unstimulated subsets.

This CDR3 is built from 15 residues. Trimming left V 3 bases short and J 3 bases short, with 13 bases between. Germline assignment: CDR1 ENHRY and CDR2 SYGVKD. The TCR sequence derives from a human donor in good health; the cells came from an allogeneic mixed lymphocyte reaction. The sample comprised CFSE-low (dividing) CD4+ T cells sorted from an allogeneic mixed lymphocyte reaction. The chain links TRBV10-3 to TRBJ2-3; D is possibly TRBD1 (6 bases). CDR3 sequence: CAISELSRGTDTQYF. In DNA, the CDR3 is TGTGCCATCAGTGAACTCTCGAGGGGGACAGATACGCAGTATTTT.